The 15 T cell receptor beta chains given below trace back to one sample, sequenced in a study of post-analysis software for immune sequencing data. Study outcomes and limitations: Included in a set of about five TRBV segments more frequent in patients than controls were TRBV5-6, TRBV5-1 and TRBV20-1.

TCR beta libraries were prepared from cDNA with unique molecular identifiers. Via MiXCR, TCRdb re-called the PCR reads, giving one row per CDR3 protein. Of 430,000 or so distinct CDR3 sequences in the sample, roughly 40% are singletons; the top ten hold under 9%. These TCRs are of unknown antigen specificity. What was sequenced was blood. The receptor set was obtained from a girl aged 2-15 years with multiple sclerosis.

The V gene is TRBV7-2, the J gene TRBJ1-2; D gene ambiguous. The V gene's germline CDR1 is SGHTA and CDR2 FQGNSA. V lost 5 bases and J lost 6, with 10 bases in between. The CDR3 contains 12 residues. CDR3 bases: TGTGCCAGCAGCAAGCCCTCGCATGGCTACACCTTC. This encodes CASSKPSHGYTF. Based on the CDR3 plus reference TRBV7-2 and TRBJ1-2, the full variable domain is GAGVSQSPSNKVTEKGKDVELRCDPISGHTALYWYRQSLGQGLEFLIYFQGNSAPDKSGLPSDRFSAERTGGSVSTLTIQRTQQEDSAVYLCASSKPSHGYTFGSGTRLTVV.

This clonotype was found a few times. The gene calls are TRBV12-3 or TRBV12-4 and TRBJ1-2; possibly TRBD1 for D (6 bases). V was clipped by 5 bases and J by 7 bases, with 11 bases between them. The CDR3 runs 12 residues. The CDR3, as DNA: TGTGCCAGCAGTCCAACAGGGCTTGGCTACACCTTC. Protein: CASSPTGLGYTF.

There are a few counts of this clonotype. The chain's CDR3 is CASSHRLAGTVYNEQFF. Written as DNA, the CDR3 is TGTGCCAGCAGCCATCGACTAGCGGGGACTGTATACAATGAGCAGTTCTTC. V gene TRBV28 combines with J gene TRBJ2-1; TRBD2 aligns across 11 bases. The germline V gene has CDR1 MDHEN and CDR2 SYDVKM. J lost 4 bases, V lost 6 bases, and 11 bases had no gene match. The CDR3 has 17 residues.

The chain joins TRBV10-3 to TRBJ2-7; 9 bases fit TRBD1. CDR1 ENHRY and CDR2 SYGVKD come from the germline V gene. CDR3 size: 13 residues. V lost 3 bases and J lost 6; bases outside the gene matches: 3. The CDR3: CAISDGQGTEQYF. DNA for the CDR3: TGTGCCATCAGTGATGGACAGGGGACCGAGCAGTACTTC.

This clonotype was counted ten times or more. The V and J genes are TRBV13 and TRBJ2-6; D not resolved. The CDR3 has 13 amino acids. V was pared by 5 bases and J by 0 bases, with 2 bases between. Germline lookup yields CDR1 PRHDT and CDR2 FYEKMQ (reference sequence). This CDR3 is CASSRSGANVLTF. The CDR3 coding sequence is TGTGCCAGCAGCCGCTCTGGGGCCAACGTCCTGACTTTC.

This clonotype was detected ten times or more. The chain is built from TRBV29-1 and TRBJ2-7; tentatively, D is TRBD2 (9 bases). Germline V lookup: CDR1 SQVTM, CDR2 ANQGSEA. This CDR3 is built from 16 residues. Trimming removed 4 bases from V and 2 bases from J, with 21 bases in between. CDR3 nucleotides: TGCAGCGTTGTGGGCGGGGGGGACAGGAAAGCCTACGAGCAGTACTTC. Amino acids: CSVVGGGDRKAYEQYF.

The sample holds many counts of this clonotype. The chain has TRBV27 and TRBJ2-7; D may be TRBD2 (6 bases). V was pared by 2 bases and J by 1 base, with 12 bases between. Germline V gene data show CDR1 as MNHEY and CDR2 as SMNVEV (reference sequence). The CDR3 covers 15 residues. CDR3 in amino acids: CASSLAGRISYEQYF. The CDR3 region has the DNA TGTGCCAGCAGTTTAGCAGGGAGGATTTCCTACGAGCAGTACTTC.

The V gene is TRBV6-6, the J gene TRBJ2-3; D remains unclear. The germline gives CDR1 MNHNY, CDR2 SVGAGI (reference sequence). V was pared by 5 bases and J by 4 bases, with 10 bases between. The CDR3 length is 13 residues. The CDR3 sequence is CASSPLLSDTQYF. The DNA for the CDR3 is TGTGCCAGCAGTCCGCTACTATCAGATACGCAGTATTTT.

The chain joins TRBV29-1 to TRBJ2-1, with a possible D match to TRBD2 (6 bases). Germline V lookup: CDR1 SQVTM, CDR2 ANQGSEA. Trimming took off 6 bases at V and 9 bases at J, with 21 bases between the two ends. This CDR3 is 14 amino acids long. This CDR3 reads CSVKALTGVGEQFF. In nucleotides, the CDR3 is TGCAGCGTAAAGGCTTTAACGGGAGTAGGTGAGCAGTTCTTC.

J is TRBJ2-3 and V is TRBV11-2; D is perhaps TRBD1 or TRBD2 (5 bases each). The CDR3 has 17 amino acids. Germline loops: CDR1 SGHAT, CDR2 FQNNGV. V was shortened by 5 bases and J by 2 bases, with 20 bases between the two germline ends. The CDR3 DNA reads TGTGCCAGCAGCCTTTGGATTGAGGGGCTTTCCACAGATACGCAGTATTTT. Its protein product is CASSLWIEGLSTDTQYF.

The V gene is TRBV4-1, the J gene TRBJ2-1; 9 nucleotides line up with TRBD2. The germline CDR1 and CDR2 sequences are MGHRA and YSYEKL. This CDR3 has 14 amino acids. Trimming removed 4 bases from V and 6 bases from J; junction bases left unmatched: 4. CDR3 nucleotides: TGCGCCAGCAGCCGCGGGGGGGCCCCCAATGAGCAGTTCTTC. Encoded protein: CASSRGGAPNEQFF.

This chain links TRBV12-3 or TRBV12-4 with TRBJ2-7; no clear D. The better agreement between TRBJ2-5 and the DNA end casts doubt on the J call. The CDR3 is 13 amino acids. The DNA for the CDR3 is TGTGCCAGCAGTTTCGGCCTAGTGGAGACCCAGTACTTC. Amino acids: CASSFGLVETQYF.

There are a few counts of this clonotype. The chain joins TRBV20-1 to TRBJ1-5; D unclear. This CDR3 is 14 amino acids long. V was clipped by 4 bases and J by 0 bases, with 10 bases between them. The germline V gene has CDR1 DFQATT and CDR2 SNEGSKA (reference sequence). CDR3 DNA: TGCAGTGCTAAGTCCCCCTCTAGCAATCAGCCCCAGCATTTT. Protein product: CSAKSPSSNQPQHF.

The chain joins TRBV6-6 to TRBJ2-1; TRBD2 matches 7 bases. The V gene end was trimmed by 6 bases and the J gene end by 8 bases; junction bases not matched to a gene: 19. Germline values: CDR1 MNHNY, CDR2 SVGAGI (reference sequence). CDR3 length: 17 amino acids. CDR3 residues: CASSPGTMSRGLDEQFF. DNA of the CDR3: TGTGCCAGCAGCCCGGGGACTATGAGTAGGGGTCTTGATGAGCAGTTCTTC.

This clonotype has a single count. This chain uses TRBV20-1 with TRBJ2-1; 9 bases match TRBD2. The CDR3 totals 15 residues. V lost 3 bases to trimming and J lost 2 bases; unmatched junction nucleotides: 5. Germline CDR1 is DFQATT and CDR2 is SNEGSKA (reference sequence). The DNA for the CDR3 is TGCAGTGCTAGGACCGGGACTAGCCCCTACAATGAGCAGTTCTTC. Protein product: CSARTGTSPYNEQFF.